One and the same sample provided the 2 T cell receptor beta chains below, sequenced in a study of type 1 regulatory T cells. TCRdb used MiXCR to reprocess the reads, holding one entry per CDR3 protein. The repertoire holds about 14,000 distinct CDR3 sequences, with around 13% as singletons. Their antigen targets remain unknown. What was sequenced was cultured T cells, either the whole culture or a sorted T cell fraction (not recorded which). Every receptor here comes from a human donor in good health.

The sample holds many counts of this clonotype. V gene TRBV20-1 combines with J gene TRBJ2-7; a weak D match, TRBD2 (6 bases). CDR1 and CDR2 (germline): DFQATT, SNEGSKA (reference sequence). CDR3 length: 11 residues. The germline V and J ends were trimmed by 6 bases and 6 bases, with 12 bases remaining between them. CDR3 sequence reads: CSAPTRGEQYF. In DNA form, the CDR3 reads TGCAGTGCCCCGACTAGGGGCGAGCAGTACTTC.

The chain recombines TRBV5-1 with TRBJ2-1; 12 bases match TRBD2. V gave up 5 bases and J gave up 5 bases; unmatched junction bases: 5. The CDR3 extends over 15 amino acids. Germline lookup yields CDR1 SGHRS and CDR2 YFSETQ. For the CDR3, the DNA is TGCGCCAGCAGACCCGGGACTAGCGGGCACAATGAGCAGTTCTTC. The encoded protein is CASRPGTSGHNEQFF. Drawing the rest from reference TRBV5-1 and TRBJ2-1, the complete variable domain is KAGVTQTPRYLIKTRGQQVTLSCSPISGHRSVSWYQQTPGQGLQFLFEYFSETQRNKGNFPGRFSGRQFSNSRSEMNVSTLELGDSALYLCASRPGTSGHNEQFFGPGTRLTVL.